This TCR beta chain comes out of a study of long-term antiretroviral therapy in people with HIV. Study observations and caveats: Clones showing expansion before ART dominated the repertoire at all time points. Dating from the mid-2000s to the late 2010s, the blood was possibly obtained under older ART regimens. Once patients were on ART, diversity went higher but still fell short of transplant donor controls.

This CDR3 is 13 amino acids long. Germline-derived CDR1 and CDR2 are GTSNPN and SVGIG (reference sequence). Trimming took off 4 bases at V and 4 bases at J, with 13 bases between the two ends. At the survey level, the v3.0 immunoSEQ assay was run. Assay: immunoSEQ multiplex PCR; the TCRdb copy retains only in-frame clones and omits some. Among 30,000 or so clones listed, approximately 85% were seen once. Each HIV-infected participant was given treatment in the United States. In regard to this clone: Its antigen is currently unknown.

The rearrangement links TRBV30 to TRBJ2-5, with a possible D match to TRBD2 (6 bases). The sample consisted of unsorted PBMCs, taken 0.8 years before starting antiretroviral therapy. The origin of this receptor is a man aged 18-30 years with HIV. The CDR3 DNA reads as TGTGCCTGGACACCGGGACTCCGAGAGACCCAGTACTTC. This codes for CAWTPGLRETQYF.